Listed here are 29 T cell receptor beta chains from one sample, sequenced in a study of breast tumors, draining lymph nodes, adjacent tissues. Using its own MiXCR run on the multiplex PCR reads, TCRdb lists one record per CDR3 protein. Among around 140,000 distinct CDR3 sequences listed, 20% to 25% were seen once. Breast cancer patients provided tissue from their axillary draining lymph nodes. Sequenced sample: axillary lymph node tissue. The receptor set was obtained from a female donor with breast cancer. Some clones in this sample may be carry-over from other donors' samples.

On this clonotype: A clone one base away is much larger, so this may be a read error. The rearrangement joins TRBV29-1 to TRBJ1-2; 7 positions match TRBD1. This CDR3 spans 17 amino acids. The V gene end was trimmed by 7 bases and the J gene end by 6 bases; junction bases not matched to a gene: 23. Germline CDR1 SQVTM, CDR2 ANQGSEA. The DNA of the CDR3 is TGCAGCGGTGAGGGCCCCCTCCCACCAACAGGGGCCGATGGCTACACCTTC. As protein: CSGEGPLPPTGADGYTF. Using reference TRBV29-1 and TRBJ1-2 for the parts outside the CDR3, the full variable domain is SAVISQKPSRDICQRGTSLTIQCQVDSQVTMMFWYRQQPGQSLTLIATANQGSEATYESGFVIDKFPISRPNLTFSTLTVSNMSPEDSSIYLCSGEGPLPPTGADGYTFGSGTRLTVV.

There are many counts of this clonotype. The rearrangement links TRBV7-6 to TRBJ2-5, with TRBD2 identical over 10 bases. Germline V lookup: CDR1 SGHVS, CDR2 FNYEAQ. The CDR3 consists of 16 residues. The trim removed 0 bases at V and 4 bases at J, leaving 5 bases unmatched. CDR3 region: CASSLAQSGRAETQYF. CDR3 nucleotide sequence: TGTGCCAGCAGCTTAGCACAGAGCGGGAGGGCAGAGACCCAGTACTTC.

At least ten counts were recorded for this clonotype. In DNA, the CDR3 is TGCAGCGTTGTCCCCCTGGCAGATACGCAGTATTTT. It codes for CSVVPLADTQYF. The chain joins TRBV29-1 to TRBJ2-3; D ambiguous. Trimming removed 4 bases from V and 4 bases from J, with 9 bases in between. CDR1 SQVTM and CDR2 ANQGSEA come from the germline V gene. This CDR3 has 12 amino acids.

The table lists this clonotype with many counts. A read error may account for a junction end that differs from germline. V gene TRBV7-7 combines with J gene TRBJ1-4; no clear D gene. The V gene's germline CDR1 is SSHAT and CDR2 FNYEAQ (reference sequence). This CDR3 has 13 residues. CDR3 in amino acids: CASSVRVGEKLFF. For the CDR3, the DNA is TGTGCTAGCAGCGTTCGGGTTGGTGAAAAACTGTTTTTT.

About this clonotype itself: Given a much more abundant clone one base away, this may be a read error. J is TRBJ2-7 and V is TRBV6-2 or TRBV6-3, with D perhaps matching TRBD2 (5 bases). The germline V gene encodes CDR1 MNHEY and CDR2 SVGEGT. The CDR3 has 15 amino acids. This CDR3 reads CASGYGGLPRGEQYF. CDR3 DNA sequence: TGTGCCAGCGGTTACGGCGGGTTACCTCGTGGCGAGCAGTACTTC.

Comment on this clonotype: This sequence may be a read error, since a much larger clone differs from it by one base. The chain recombines TRBV7-2 with TRBJ2-2, with a weak D call TRBD1 (6 bases). Germline V CDR1 and CDR2: SGHTA, FQGNSA. The CDR3 has 15 amino acids. For the CDR3, the DNA is TGTGCCAGTCGACCACAGGGCCTGAACACCGGGGAGCCGTTTTTT. Translating gives CASRPQGLNTGEPFF.

There are many counts of this clonotype. The rearrangement links TRBV6-1 to TRBJ1-4; 9 nucleotides line up with TRBD1. The CDR3 extends over 15 amino acids. The junction had 7 bases not matched to a gene; V was cut back by 1 base and J by 10 bases. Germline CDR1 reads MNHNS; CDR2 reads SASEGT. CDR3 sequence: CASSEGLGQGRKLFF. DNA for the CDR3: TGTGCCAGCAGTGAAGGATTGGGACAGGGACGAAAACTGTTTTTT.

This clonotype was seen at least ten times. The chain recombines TRBV12-3 or TRBV12-4 with TRBJ2-7; no clear D. The CDR3 extends over 14 amino acids. Trimming took 3 bases from V and 7 from J, leaving 16 bases between them. This CDR3 is CASSFVGGIREQYF. The CDR3, as DNA: TGTGCCAGCAGTTTTGTAGGCGGAATCCGGGAGCAGTACTTC.

This clonotype was picked up many times. The genes are TRBV6-6 and TRBJ2-2; a weak D match, TRBD1 (6 bases). From germline, CDR1 is MNHNY and CDR2 SVGAGI (reference sequence). CDR3 length: 17 residues. Trimming took off 7 bases at V and 4 bases at J, with 22 bases between the two ends. The DNA for the CDR3 is TGTGCCAGCACCAACTCTAAGGGGACACGAGGCACCGGGGAGCTGTTTTTT. Amino acids: CASTNSKGTRGTGELFF.

Worth noting for this clonotype: This may arise from a read error, as a much more abundant clone is one base away. The chain uses TRBV12-3 or TRBV12-4 and TRBJ2-2, with 11 bases aligning to TRBD2. The J segment lost 8 bases and the V segment lost 4 bases, leaving 6 bases of the junction unmatched. The length of the CDR3 is 15 residues. As DNA, the CDR3 is TGTGCCAGCAGTTCAATAACTAGCGGGAGTGGGGAGCTGTTTTTT. Protein sequence: CASSSITSGSGELFF.

Concerning this clonotype itself: A much larger clonotype is one base distant, so this may be a read error. The CDR3 loop is CASSSQPLAGIETQYF. In DNA form, the CDR3 reads TGTGCCAGCAGCTCCCAGCCCCTAGCGGGAATAGAGACCCAGTACTTC. This chain uses TRBV7-2 with TRBJ2-5, with 9 bases identical to TRBD2. Germline CDR1 reads SGHTA; CDR2 reads FQGNSA. With V trimmed by 4 bases and J by 4 bases, 10 bases remained unmatched. This CDR3 has 16 amino acids.

This clonotype has just one count. The rearrangement links TRBV6-1 to TRBJ2-4; the D gene is possibly TRBD2 (6 bases). This CDR3 spans 17 amino acids. The germline V gene has CDR1 MNHNS and CDR2 SASEGT. V was trimmed by 0 bases and J by 2 bases, leaving 14 bases between them. CDR3 amino acids: CASSEAVGGLSKNIQYF. In DNA, the CDR3 is TGTGCCAGCAGTGAAGCAGTCGGGGGATTATCCAAAAACATTCAGTACTTC.

The CDR3 region is CASNARSLVGDTQYF. In DNA, the CDR3 is TGTGCCAGCAACGCTCGGAGCCTAGTGGGAGATACGCAGTATTTT. This chain joins TRBV9 and TRBJ2-3; no reliable D call. CDR3 length: 15 residues. Deletions cut 6 bases from V and 5 bases from J, with 19 bases between. Germline lookup yields CDR1 SGDLS and CDR2 YYNGEE.

The rearrangement links TRBV12-3 or TRBV12-4 to TRBJ2-3, with 14 bases identical to TRBD2. J gave up 7 bases and V 3 bases, and 6 bases lay outside the gene matches. The CDR3 runs 16 residues. The CDR3 here is CASSFSGTSGSYTQYF. CDR3 coding DNA: TGTGCCAGCAGTTTTTCCGGGACTAGCGGGAGCTATACGCAGTATTTT.

On this clonotype: Germline is not matched at one junction end, which may reflect a read error. V usage is TRBV15 and J usage is TRBJ2-3; maybe TRBD2 (6 bases). The CDR3 is 14 amino acids. CDR1 is LNHNV and CDR2 is YYDKDF in the germline V gene (reference sequence). The CDR3 nucleotides are TGTGCCATCCCACCGGCGGGGAGGAAAGATACGCGGTATTTT. It codes for CAIPPAGRKDTRYF. Combining the CDR3 with reference TRBV15 and TRBJ2-3 gives the whole variable domain DAMVIQNPRYQVTQFGKPVTLSCSQTLNHNVMYWYQQKSSQAPKLLFHYYDKDFNNEADTPDNFQSRRPNTSFCFLDIRSPGLGDTAMYLCAIPPAGRKDTRYFGPGTRLTVL.

This clonotype was detected many times. The V gene is TRBV20-1, the J gene TRBJ1-4, with D tentatively TRBD1 (5 bases). V lost 0 bases and J lost 9, with 14 bases in between. Germline CDR1 is DFQATT and CDR2 is SNEGSKA (reference sequence). The CDR3 spans 14 residues. The CDR3 is CSAREGQGKQKLFF. In DNA form, the CDR3 reads TGCAGTGCTAGAGAAGGGCAGGGAAAGCAAAAACTGTTTTTT.

A word on this clonotype: This sequence may be a read error, since a much larger clone differs from it by one base. The chain is built from TRBV6-2 or TRBV6-3 and TRBJ2-5; 10 bases are shared with TRBD1. Germline CDR1 is MNHEY and CDR2 is SVGEGT. Trimming removed 8 bases from V and 1 base from J; junction bases left unmatched: 4. The CDR3 is 14 amino acids. CDR3 nucleotide sequence: TGTGCCAGCGGGGGGGACAGGGGCCAAGAGACCCAGTACTTC. Translation: CASGGDRGQETQYF.

Many counts were recorded for this clonotype. The rearrangement links TRBV24-1 to TRBJ2-1, with TRBD2 matching over 14 bases. The CDR3 has 16 residues. From germline, CDR1 is KGHDR and CDR2 SFDVKD. Germline trimming cut 2 bases from V and 4 bases from J; bases unmatched to any gene: 0. The CDR3 sequence is CATSDWTSGRYNEQFF. CDR3 DNA: TGTGCCACCAGTGATTGGACTAGCGGGAGGTACAATGAGCAGTTCTTC.

The V call is TRBV6-2 or TRBV6-3, the J call TRBJ2-7, with D possibly matching TRBD2 (5 bases). The V and J ends lost 6 bases and 2 bases respectively, with 14 bases between them. Per germline, CDR1 MNHEY and CDR2 SVGEGT. CDR3 length equals 14 residues. The CDR3 DNA reads TGTGCCAGCAGCCCCAAGCGGCCTCCCTACGAGCAGTACTTC. Its translation: CASSPKRPPYEQYF.

This clonotype was seen many times. V gene TRBV5-1 combines with J gene TRBJ2-2; 9 bases agree with TRBD1. The CDR3 sequence is 16 residues long. The V gene end was trimmed by 4 bases and the J gene end by 5 bases; junction bases not matched to a gene: 9. Per germline, CDR1 SGHRS and CDR2 YFSETQ. The CDR3 reads CASSSQGQGGTGELFF. CDR3 DNA: TGCGCCAGCAGCAGTCAGGGACAGGGAGGAACCGGGGAGCTGTTTTTT.

The V gene is TRBV6-2 or TRBV6-3, the J gene TRBJ2-1; D possibly corresponds to TRBD1 (7 bases). This CDR3 spans 15 amino acids. CDR1 and CDR2 (germline): MNHEY, SVGEGT. V gave up 6 bases and J gave up 0 bases, with 12 bases separating them. CDR3 sequence reads: CASRNQGGSYNEQFF. CDR3 in DNA: TGTGCCAGCAGAAACCAGGGGGGCTCCTACAATGAGCAGTTCTTC.

Ten or more counts support this clonotype. This rearrangement joins TRBV9 to TRBJ1-4; no definite D call. From germline, CDR1 is SGDLS and CDR2 YYNGEE. The ends were cut back, 2 bases at V and 2 bases at J, with 7 bases in the middle. The CDR3 has 14 residues. CDR3 DNA sequence: TGTGCCAGCAGCGTCGGAGGGACTAATGAAAAACTGTTTTTT. Protein sequence: CASSVGGTNEKLFF.

This clonotype was picked up many times. The CDR3 sequence is CASTQSGRGSTDTQYF. DNA for the CDR3: TGTGCCAGCACCCAAAGCGGGAGAGGGAGCACAGATACGCAGTATTTT. V and J are TRBV6-5 and TRBJ2-3, with 8 bases matching TRBD2. Germline V gene sequence: CDR1 MNHEY, CDR2 SVGAGI. There are 16 residues in the CDR3. V dropped 7 bases and J dropped 0; count of bases not matched to a gene: 9.

The sample holds many counts of this clonotype. V is TRBV20-1 and J is TRBJ1-2; D unclear. Germline CDR1 and CDR2: DFQATT and SNEGSKA (reference sequence). V dropped 0 bases and J dropped 2 bases, with 1 base sitting between them. The CDR3 totals 11 residues. CDR3 protein: CSARENYGYTF. Here the CDR3 DNA reads TGCAGTGCTAGAGAGAACTATGGCTACACCTTC.

This clonotype was recorded only once. A much larger clone sits a single nucleotide away, making a read error possible. No conserved phenylalanine or tryptophan ends this CDR3, so it is likely a read error. V and J are TRBV20-1 and TRBJ2-5, with 7 bases aligning to TRBD1. Germline V gene sequence: CDR1 DFQATT, CDR2 SNEGSKA (reference sequence). The CDR3 is 14 amino acids. The J segment lost 0 bases and the V segment lost 6 bases, leaving 7 bases of the junction unmatched. As DNA, the CDR3 is TGCAGTGCCCCGAGGGGGCCGTACCAAGAGACCCAGTACCTC. It yields the protein CSAPRGPYQETQYL.

This clonotype occurred once. The conserved closing phenylalanine or tryptophan is absent in this CDR3, likely reflecting a read error. V usage is TRBV7-6 and J usage is TRBJ2-2, with D perhaps TRBD2 (6 bases). CDR3 length: 14 residues. Germline V gene lookup returns CDR1 SGHVS and CDR2 FNYEAQ. CDR3 nucleotide sequence: TGTGCCAGCAGCGCCTCGCCCCGGGACGGGGGGCTGTTTCTT. It yields the protein CASSASPRDGGLFL.

The sample holds many counts of this clonotype. The J gene is TRBJ2-7, the V gene TRBV6-1; D not resolved. Looked up from germline, CDR1 is MNHNS and CDR2 is SASEGT. V was shortened by 6 bases and J by 4 bases, with 10 bases between the two germline ends. The CDR3 has 12 amino acids. The DNA for the CDR3 is TGTGCCAGCAGAACAGTGACTTACGAGCAGTACTTC. Protein product: CASRTVTYEQYF.

In the case of this clonotype: Since a much larger clone is just one base distant, this may be a read error. The chain employs TRBV10-3 and TRBJ2-3, with TRBD2 matching over 12 bases. This CDR3 contains 16 residues. Germline V gene data show CDR1 as ENHRY and CDR2 as SYGVKD. The CDR3 bases are TGTGCCACCAGTGGTTCTAGCGGGAGGGCCCTAGATACGCAGTATTTT. Translating gives CATSGSSGRALDTQYF.

This clonotype was recorded many times. The genes are TRBV20-1 and TRBJ2-1, with 7 positions matching TRBD2. There are 15 residues in the CDR3. The germline V gene encodes CDR1 DFQATT and CDR2 SNEGSKA (reference sequence). V lost 6 bases, J lost 3 bases, and 11 bases stayed unmatched. CDR3 sequence: CSAQPGLTFYNEQFF. The CDR3 coding sequence is TGCAGTGCACAACCGGGACTAACTTTCTACAATGAGCAGTTCTTC.